The T cell receptor (beta chain) under discussion was sequenced for a study of CD8+ T cells in alopecia areata. Across the study: Patients in the treated group were given tofacitinib by mouth, 5 to 10 mg twice a day.

The germline V gene has CDR1 SQVTM and CDR2 ANQGSEA. This CDR3 contains 8 residues. V lost 7 bases and J lost 6, with 3 bases in between. After isolation, RNA underwent reverse transcription to generate cDNA as the sequencing template. Sequenced by immunoSEQ multiplex PCR; TCRdb stores in-frame clones only, minus some. This table holds about 110,000 clones, 56% found once. This clone was detected only a few times. The antigen remains unidentified. Indicated treatment: oral pan-JAK inhibitor, 5-10 mg twice daily. Study outcomes and limitations: Among the 100 top clones, expanded CD8+ clones, like scalp clonality, were significantly decreased by tofacitinib.

This chain joins TRBV29-1 and TRBJ1-2; D gene uncertain. The sequencing used CD4+ T cells sorted from blood, collected at week 24, from a patient treated with tofacitinib. This TCR derives from a human donor with alopecia areata. For the CDR3, the DNA is TGCAGCGCGGATGGCTACACCTTC. This gives the protein CSADGYTF.